Shown below are 6 T cell receptor beta chains from a single sample sequenced in a study of blood T cell repertoires in COVID-19. Repertoires were generated with immunoSEQ multiplex PCR, while TCRdb's copy carries only in-frame clones and drops some. The sample yields 200,000 to 250,000 clones, about 82% seen once. The sample was peripheral blood. The receptor source for this set is a woman aged 70-85 years with COVID-19, enrolled during active disease.

This chain uses TRBV10-3 with TRBJ2-7; 8 bases are a match to TRBD2. Per germline, CDR1 ENHRY and CDR2 SYGVKD. The CDR3 is made up of 14 amino acids. V trimming: 4 bases; J trimming: 2 bases; junction bases outside the gene matches: 4. The CDR3 DNA follows: TGTGCCATCAGTGTTACTAGCGGAGCCTACGAGCAGTACTTC. This translates into CAISVTSGAYEQYF.

The gene calls are TRBV9 and TRBJ1-6; the D is unclear. CDR3 size: 14 residues. V lost 2 bases and J lost 10, with 13 bases in between. In germline, CDR1 is SGDLS, CDR2 YYNGEE. The CDR3 is CASSVRVGDSPLHF. The CDR3 DNA reads as TGTGCCAGCAGCGTCCGAGTGGGAGACTCACCCCTCCACTTT.

Of note for this clone: One end of the junction is discordant with germline, which a read error may explain. V and J are TRBV5-5 and TRBJ1-2; 8 bases line up with TRBD1. This CDR3 comprises 13 residues. The germline gives CDR1 SGHKS, CDR2 YYEKEE (reference sequence). The CDR3 here is CASSWGGQDVLAF. The CDR3 nucleotides are TGTGCCAGCAGCTGGGGGGGACAGGATGTCCTGGCCTTC.

This chain uses TRBV6-5 with TRBJ2-5; D is possibly TRBD1 (5 bases). CDR1 MNHEY and CDR2 SVGAGI come from the germline V gene. The CDR3 has 15 residues. V lost 2 bases, J lost 5 bases, and 15 bases lay in between. The CDR3 spells CASSYSRAAAETQYF. The CDR3 DNA is TGTGCCAGCAGTTACAGCAGGGCCGCAGCGGAGACCCAGTACTTC.

The chain recombines TRBV7-6 with TRBJ1-2; D is uncertain. The CDR3 spans 15 residues. Germline assignment: CDR1 SGHVS and CDR2 FNYEAQ. V was cut by 0 bases and J by 3 bases, with 11 bases left in between. This chain's CDR3 is CASSLAPAGDYGYTF. The CDR3 region has the DNA TGTGCCAGCAGCTTAGCCCCCGCAGGTGACTATGGCTACACCTTC. Drawing the rest from reference TRBV7-6 and TRBJ1-2, the complete variable domain is GAGVSQSPRYKVTKRGQDVALRCDPISGHVSLYWYRQALGQGPEFLTYFNYEAQQDKSGLPNDRFSAERPEGSISTLTIQRTEQRDSAMYRCASSLAPAGDYGYTFGSGTRLTVV.

With respect to this clone: Other DNA sequences in this sample translate to the same CDR3. V gene TRBV3-1 (or the pseudogene TRBV3-2) combines with J gene TRBJ2-3; 14 bases match TRBD2. Germline CDR1 and CDR2: LGHDT and YNNKEL (reference sequence). Trimming cost V 1 base and J 3 bases; bases outside gene matches: 0. The CDR3 is 16 residues long. CDR3 DNA: TGTGCCAGCAGCCAAGGACTAGCGGGAGGGACAGATACGCAGTATTTT. It encodes CASSQGLAGGTDTQYF.